One and the same sample provided the 23 T cell receptor beta chains below, sequenced in a study of T cell responses to AZD1222 COVID-19 vaccine. TCRdb keeps only in-frame clones here, not all; method: immunoSEQ multiplex PCR. Of about 150,000 clones listed, approximately 91% are singletons. The starting material was peripheral blood, obtained 28 days after the second AZD1222 dose. The receptors derive from an adult who received the AZD1222 COVID-19 vaccine.

The chain uses TRBV6-5 and TRBJ2-7; 7 bases align to TRBD1. The trim removed 6 bases at V and 1 base at J, leaving 9 bases unmatched. The CDR3 spans 15 residues. Germline V lookup: CDR1 MNHEY, CDR2 SVGAGI. The chain's CDR3 is CASSFDRAQSYEQYF. DNA for the CDR3: TGTGCCAGCAGCTTCGACAGGGCTCAATCCTACGAGCAGTACTTC.

V usage is TRBV5-1 and J usage is TRBJ1-2, with 8 bases matching TRBD1. This CDR3 has 17 amino acids. The germline CDR1 and CDR2 sequences are SGHRS and YFSETQ. After removal of 4 bases from V and 3 bases from J, the junction contained 14 bases not matched to a gene. The CDR3, as DNA: TGCGCCAGCAGCCAGGGCAGGGGGCTGGGTGGCGACTATGGCTACACCTTC. Translated: CASSQGRGLGGDYGYTF.

This chain links TRBV3-1 (or the pseudogene TRBV3-2) with TRBJ1-6, with D maybe TRBD1 (6 bases). V lost 5 bases and J lost 6, with 17 bases in between. This CDR3 region has 16 residues. The germline gives CDR1 LGHDT, CDR2 YNNKEL (reference sequence). The CDR3 DNA follows: TGTGCCAGCAGCATCCTCCAGGGGCCGGGTAATTCACCCCTCCACTTT. Its translation is CASSILQGPGNSPLHF.

The chain couples TRBV4-1 to TRBJ2-7, with TRBD2 matching 11 bases. Trimming cost V 2 bases and J 2 bases; bases outside gene matches: 5. The CDR3 contains 16 residues. Germline CDR1 reads MGHRA; CDR2 reads YSYEKL. The CDR3 DNA sequence: TGCGCCAGCAGCCAAACTGGGACTAGCGGCACCTACGAGCAGTACTTC. This sequence encodes CASSQTGTSGTYEQYF.

This clone turned up a few times. The chain uses TRBV5-1 and TRBJ1-1; D gene ambiguous. Germline CDR1 and CDR2: SGHRS and YFSETQ. Trimming shortened V by 0 bases and J by 0 bases, and 12 bases separated the two germline ends. CDR3 length: 16 amino acids. CDR3 DNA sequence: TGCGCCAGCAGCTTGGGCTCTAGTTGGGTGAACACTGAAGCTTTCTTT. It translates to CASSLGSSWVNTEAFF.

This clone has just a few counts. The chain recombines TRBV5-1 with TRBJ1-4; 10 positions match TRBD1. The germline CDR1 and CDR2 sequences are SGHRS and YFSETQ. The CDR3 sequence is 15 residues long. The V segment lost 2 bases and the J segment 7 bases; nucleotides outside the gene matches: 5. CDR3 in amino acids: CASSLTGQGREKLFF. CDR3 nucleotide sequence: TGCGCCAGCAGCTTAACGGGACAGGGGCGTGAAAAACTGTTTTTT.

The V gene is TRBV28, the J gene TRBJ2-1; TRBD1 might be the D (5 bases). The V and J ends lost 2 bases and 4 bases respectively, with 15 bases between them. The germline CDR1 and CDR2 sequences are MDHEN and SYDVKM. The CDR3 has 16 amino acids. CDR3 coding DNA: TGTGCCAGCAGTTTACGGTCGGCAGGGCCGTACAATGAGCAGTTCTTC. Translated: CASSLRSAGPYNEQFF.

The rearrangement links TRBV12-5 to TRBJ2-7; TRBD2 aligns across 7 bases. The CDR3 extends over 15 amino acids. Germline CDR1 reads LGHNT; CDR2 reads FRNRAP. With V trimmed by 6 bases and J by 4 bases, 12 bases remained unmatched. This CDR3 is CASGSWGGSPYEQYF. For the CDR3, the DNA is TGTGCTAGTGGGTCATGGGGGGGGTCGCCTTACGAGCAGTACTTC. Complete variable domain (other parts from reference TRBV12-5 and TRBJ2-7): DARVTQTPRHKVTEMGQEVTMRCQPILGHNTVFWYRQTMMQGLELLAYFRNRAPLDDSGMPKDRFSAEMPDATLATLKIQPSEPRDSAVYFCASGSWGGSPYEQYFGPGTRLTVT.

This clone was counted a few times. The CDR3 region has the DNA TGTGCCAGCAGCTTAGAAGGGGTGAACACTGAAGCTTTCTTT. It translates to CASSLEGVNTEAFF. The chain carries TRBV11-1 and TRBJ1-1, with D possibly TRBD1 on 5 matching bases. The CDR3 covers 14 residues. Germline V gene lookup returns CDR1 SGHAT and CDR2 FQDESV (reference sequence). Between the trimmed V and J ends, which lost 1 base and 0 bases, there was a span of 6 bases.

The chain combines TRBV15 with TRBJ2-1; 8 positions agree with TRBD2. The length of the CDR3 is 14 residues. Germline V gives CDR1 LNHNV, CDR2 YYDKDF (reference sequence). With V trimmed by 11 bases and J by 6 bases, 12 bases remained unmatched. CDR3 in amino acids: CAARGGSAVNEQFF. The CDR3 coding sequence is TGTGCCGCCCGGGGGGGTAGCGCCGTCAATGAGCAGTTCTTC.

This clone has just one count. The chain couples TRBV6-5 to TRBJ1-1, with 7 bases aligning to TRBD1. The CDR3 is 15 amino acids. Trimming took 2 bases from V and 5 from J; bases not matched to a gene: 8. Germline-derived CDR1 and CDR2 are MNHEY and SVGAGI. The CDR3 bases are TGTGCCAGCAGTTACGGCCCGGACAGGCGTACTGAAGCTTTCTTT. Translation gives CASSYGPDRRTEAFF.

This clone has a single count. The chain's CDR3 is CASSYGFWNYGYTF. CDR3 sequence (DNA): TGTGCCAGCAGTTACGGGTTCTGGAACTATGGCTACACCTTC. The chain has TRBV6-2 or TRBV6-3 and TRBJ1-2; D gene uncertain. The germline V gene has CDR1 MNHEY and CDR2 SVGEGT. There are 14 residues in the CDR3. Trimming shortened V by 2 bases and J by 2 bases, and 9 bases separated the two germline ends.

The CDR3 is CASTGQSSYNEQFF. The DNA of the CDR3 is TGTGCCAGCACGGGACAGAGCTCCTACAATGAGCAGTTCTTC. J is TRBJ2-1 and V is TRBV18, with TRBD1 identical over 7 bases. Germline lookup yields CDR1 KGHSH and CDR2 LQKENI. The CDR3 extends over 14 amino acids. The junction had 4 bases not matched to a gene; V was cut back by 8 bases and J by 0 bases.

The rearrangement uses TRBV13 and TRBJ1-4; D might be TRBD1 (6 bases). This CDR3 region has 15 residues. Germline V gene sequence: CDR1 PRHDT, CDR2 FYEKMQ (reference sequence). V shed 5 bases and J shed 8 bases, with 18 bases lying between them. CDR3 bases: TGTGCCAGCAGCAAACAACAGGGTGGGGGAGAAAAACTGTTTTTT. Amino acid sequence: CASSKQQGGGEKLFF.

The V gene is TRBV7-9, the J gene TRBJ2-2; 9 nucleotides match TRBD2. Germline-derived CDR1 and CDR2 are SEHNR and FQNEAQ (reference sequence). The CDR3 is made up of 16 amino acids. With V trimmed by 3 bases and J by 2 bases, 4 bases remained unmatched. The CDR3 DNA follows: TGTGCCAGCAGCTTTCCTAGCGGGATCAACACCGGGGAGCTGTTTTTT. It specifies CASSFPSGINTGELFF.

This chain connects TRBV6-5 to TRBJ2-7; D perhaps matches TRBD1 (6 bases). This CDR3 contains 15 residues. Germline-derived CDR1 and CDR2 are MNHEY and SVGAGI. Trimming removed 6 bases at V and 7 bases at J, with 22 bases between. CDR3 residues: CASRVRTAASFEQYF. The DNA for the CDR3 is TGTGCCAGCAGAGTACGGACAGCCGCTTCGTTTGAGCAGTACTTC.

V and J are TRBV27 and TRBJ1-2; D is possibly TRBD1 (5 bases). Looked up from germline, CDR1 is MNHEY and CDR2 is SMNVEV (reference sequence). This CDR3 comprises 13 residues. V lost 0 bases and J 8 bases, leaving 10 bases between the germline ends. This chain's CDR3 is CASSLSGARGYTF. CDR3 nucleotide sequence: TGTGCCAGCAGTTTATCCGGGGCGCGCGGCTACACCTTC.

The CDR3 reads CAIRPHGSLGTEAFF. The CDR3 region has the DNA TGTGCCATCAGGCCCCATGGCAGCCTGGGAACTGAAGCTTTCTTT. The chain combines TRBV10-3 with TRBJ1-1; D call uncertain. The germline CDR1 and CDR2 sequences are ENHRY and SYGVKD. Trimming shortened V by 6 bases and J by 5 bases, and 19 bases separated the two germline ends. The CDR3 covers 15 residues.

V is TRBV9 and J is TRBJ2-2; 12 bases line up with TRBD2. CDR3 length: 15 residues. Germline CDR1 SGDLS, CDR2 YYNGEE. V was clipped by 7 bases and J by 2 bases; unmatched bases: 3. The CDR3 loop is CASRGLAGNTGELFF. Written as DNA, the CDR3 is TGTGCCAGCCGAGGACTAGCGGGAAACACCGGGGAGCTGTTTTTT.

The V gene is TRBV11-3, the J gene TRBJ1-3, with D hard to call. This CDR3 comprises 13 residues. The germline CDR1 and CDR2 sequences are SGHNT and YENEEA. V shed 5 bases and J shed 3 bases, with 8 bases lying between them. Here the CDR3 reads CASSQRSGNTIYF. Written as DNA, the CDR3 is TGTGCCAGCAGCCAACGAAGTGGAAACACCATATATTTT.

The rearrangement uses TRBV6-5 and TRBJ1-5; no clear D gene. V gave up 5 bases and J gave up 0 bases, with 11 bases separating them. Per the germline V gene, CDR1 is MNHEY and CDR2 is SVGAGI. The CDR3 runs to 15 residues. CDR3 coding DNA: TGTGCCAGCAGTACCTTCAGAAATAGCAATCAGCCCCAGCATTTT. Translating gives CASSTFRNSNQPQHF.

J is TRBJ1-1 and V is TRBV12-3 or TRBV12-4, with D unclear. The CDR3 is 13 residues long. Trimming removed 2 bases at V and 1 base at J, with 5 bases between. The CDR3 nucleotides read TGTGCCAGCAGTTTAATCGGGAACACTGAAGCTTTCTTT. It encodes CASSLIGNTEAFF.

This chain joins TRBV20-1 and TRBJ1-5; 9 positions agree with TRBD1. Losses at the gene ends were 3 bases for V and 0 bases for J; bases not matched to a gene: 6. Germline assignment: CDR1 DFQATT and CDR2 SNEGSKA (reference sequence). The CDR3 runs 16 residues. For the CDR3, the DNA is TGCAGTGCTAGTACCGGGACAGGGTATAGCAATCAGCCCCAGCATTTT. This gives the protein CSASTGTGYSNQPQHF.